Below, 32 T cell receptor beta chains from the same sample are listed, as sequenced in a study of T cells in Graves' hyperthyroidism and ophthalmopathy. Using RNA transcripts as the source, TCR beta CDR3 regions were amplified. A first-round RT-PCR of the TCR CDR3 used the HTBI primer set. TCRdb recomputed calls from the multiplex PCR reads with MiXCR, one row per CDR3 protein. The sample has hundreds of thousands of distinct CDR3 sequences, roughly 22% seen once. The sequencing input was blood. All receptors come from a woman in her sixties or seventies with Graves' ophthalmopathy.

This clonotype was seen a handful of times. The chain employs TRBV27 and TRBJ2-1; possible D gene TRBD2, 6 bases. V lost 8 bases and J 10 bases, leaving 21 bases between the germline ends. In germline, CDR1 is MNHEY, CDR2 SMNVEV (reference sequence). This CDR3 spans 14 amino acids. The CDR3 DNA follows: TGTGCCAGCTACCATACGGGAGTTTATCGCGAGCAGTTCTTC. Translated: CASYHTGVYREQFF.

The chain employs TRBV11-2 and TRBJ2-7, with D unclear. This CDR3 comprises 12 residues. Per the germline V gene, CDR1 is SGHAT and CDR2 is FQNNGV. The V and J ends lost 3 bases and 9 bases respectively, with 12 bases between them. This CDR3 is CASSFGPPPQYF. In nucleotides, the CDR3 is TGTGCCAGCAGCTTCGGTCCGCCTCCGCAGTACTTC.

CDR3 sequence: CASSLNGLKTGELFF. The CDR3 DNA follows: TGTGCCAGCAGCTTAAACGGACTGAAGACCGGGGAGCTGTTTTTT. This chain connects TRBV7-3 to TRBJ2-2, with D perhaps TRBD2 (5 bases). V was pared by 1 base and J by 5 bases, with 11 bases between. This CDR3 comprises 15 residues. CDR1 and CDR2 (germline): SGHTA, FQGTGA.

The gene calls are TRBV19 and TRBJ2-1, with TRBD1 as a possible D gene (6 bases). Trimming shortened V by 1 base and J by 5 bases, and 15 bases separated the two germline ends. Per the germline V gene, CDR1 is LNHDA and CDR2 is SQIVND (reference sequence). This CDR3 spans 16 amino acids. The CDR3: CASSIATGTSNNEQFF. For the CDR3, the DNA is TGTGCCAGTAGTATAGCTACCGGGACAAGCAACAATGAGCAGTTCTTC.

In its sample, this clonotype was seen many times. The chain employs TRBV30 and TRBJ1-1, with 7 bases lining up with TRBD1. The J segment lost 1 base and the V segment lost 2 bases, leaving 1 base of the junction unmatched. The CDR3 sequence is 13 residues long. Looked up from germline, CDR1 is GTSNPN and CDR2 is SVGIG (reference sequence). The CDR3 DNA reads TGTGCCTGGAGTCAGGGGGAGAACACTGAAGCTTTCTTT. Protein: CAWSQGENTEAFF.

The chain carries TRBV18 and TRBJ2-1; D remains ambiguous. CDR3 length equals 16 residues. Trimming shortened V by 5 bases and J by 0 bases, and 14 bases separated the two germline ends. CDR1 KGHSH and CDR2 LQKENI come from the germline V gene. CDR3 in amino acids: CASSAFWSSSYNEQFF. As DNA, the CDR3 is TGTGCCAGCTCAGCTTTTTGGAGTAGCTCCTACAATGAGCAGTTCTTC.

The chain couples TRBV3-1 to TRBJ2-3, with D uncertain. V gave up 3 bases and J gave up 4 bases, with 11 bases separating them. Germline V gene data show CDR1 as LGHDT and CDR2 as YNNKEL (reference sequence). This CDR3 region has 14 residues. The CDR3 protein is CASSHPSSADTQYF. CDR3 nucleotides: TGTGCCAGCAGCCACCCTTCTAGTGCAGATACGCAGTATTTT.

The rearrangement uses TRBV6-1 and TRBJ2-7; 7 nucleotides line up with TRBD1. CDR1 is MNHNS and CDR2 is SASEGT in the germline V gene. This CDR3 is 14 amino acids long. Trimming at V came to 6 bases and at J to 6 bases, leaving 11 bases not matched to a gene. The CDR3 spells CASSVTERGPEQYF. DNA of the CDR3: TGTGCCAGCAGCGTGACCGAAAGGGGGCCCGAGCAGTACTTC.

This clonotype was seen a handful of times. This sequence joins TRBV7-2 and TRBJ1-1; D remains unclear. The CDR3 is 15 amino acids. Trimming removed 1 base at V and 3 bases at J, with 12 bases between. CDR1 SGHTA and CDR2 FQGNSA come from the germline V gene. The CDR3 DNA reads TGTGCCAGCAGCTTAGAATTTAGGGCCGACACTGAAGCTTTCTTT. This sequence encodes CASSLEFRADTEAFF.

This rearrangement joins TRBV28 to TRBJ1-2, with 7 bases identical to TRBD1. From germline, CDR1 is MDHEN and CDR2 SYDVKM. With V trimmed by 6 bases and J by 8 bases, 12 bases remained unmatched. CDR3 length: 14 residues. This CDR3 reads CASSAGTVAAGYTF. The CDR3 DNA reads as TGTGCCAGCAGCGCCGGGACAGTCGCCGCGGGCTACACCTTC.

This clonotype has only a few counts. CDR3: CASSQWAGGNTEAFF. The CDR3 DNA sequence: TGTGCCAGCAGTCAGTGGGCCGGAGGGAACACTGAAGCTTTCTTT. This chain uses TRBV6-1 with TRBJ1-1; D ambiguous. Germline values: CDR1 MNHNS, CDR2 SASEGT. V was shortened by 5 bases and J by 1 base, with 14 bases between the two germline ends. The CDR3 runs 15 residues.

The chain couples TRBV30 to TRBJ2-7; D gene unclear. The CDR3 totals 14 residues. From germline, CDR1 is GTSNPN and CDR2 SVGIG (reference sequence). The ends were cut back, 2 bases at V and 4 bases at J, with 15 bases in the middle. The DNA for the CDR3 is TGTGCCTGGAGTATAGGGATGTGGGAATACGAGCAGTACTTC. Its translation: CAWSIGMWEYEQYF.

This sequence joins TRBV7-2 and TRBJ2-5; D may be TRBD1 (5 bases). Germline lookup yields CDR1 SGHTA and CDR2 FQGNSA. The CDR3 runs to 15 residues. Trimming took 2 bases from V and 1 from J, leaving 11 bases between them. CDR3 loop: CASSLMQGTQETQYF. CDR3 nucleotide sequence: TGTGCCAGCAGCTTAATGCAGGGTACCCAAGAGACCCAGTACTTC. Full variable domain (outside the CDR3, taken from reference TRBV7-2 and TRBJ2-5): GAGVSQSPSNKVTEKGKDVELRCDPISGHTALYWYRQSLGQGLEFLIYFQGNSAPDKSGLPSDRFSAERTGGSVSTLTIQRTQQEDSAVYLCASSLMQGTQETQYFGPGTRLLVL.

The chain employs TRBV5-1 and TRBJ1-1; no firm D call. V was pared by 8 bases and J by 4 bases, with 12 bases between. This CDR3 comprises 12 residues. Germline-derived CDR1 and CDR2 are SGHRS and YFSETQ. CDR3 loop: CASTWGGTEAFF. The CDR3 nucleotides are TGCGCCAGTACCTGGGGAGGCACTGAAGCTTTCTTT.

V gene TRBV3-1 combines with J gene TRBJ1-1; D is perhaps TRBD1 (5 bases). The CDR3 runs 14 residues. The V gene lost 1 base and the J gene lost 5 bases, with 11 bases spanning the gap. CDR1 LGHDT and CDR2 YNNKEL come from the germline V gene (reference sequence). The CDR3 region is CASSQGWGETEAFF. CDR3 in DNA: TGTGCCAGCAGCCAAGGATGGGGGGAGACTGAAGCTTTCTTT.

This clonotype was found a few times. The gene calls are TRBV3-1 and TRBJ2-3; 9 bases agree with TRBD1. This CDR3 region has 15 residues. J lost 2 bases, V lost 5 bases, and 5 bases had no gene match. Germline CDR1 LGHDT, CDR2 YNNKEL (reference sequence). In DNA form, the CDR3 reads TGTGCCAGCAGCTGGACAGGGGAAAACACAGATACGCAGTATTTT. Its protein product is CASSWTGENTDTQYF.

The V and J genes are TRBV6-9 and TRBJ2-1; D may be TRBD1 (6 bases). The V end lost 4 bases, the J end lost 3 bases, and 10 bases lay between the germline ends. Germline CDR1 reads MNHGY; CDR2 reads SVAAGI. The CDR3 has 14 amino acids. In DNA, the CDR3 is TGTGCCAGCAGTTCGCAAGGGGGCTACAATGAGCAGTTCTTC. Translated: CASSSQGGYNEQFF.

This clonotype occurred a few times. The genes are TRBV7-9 and TRBJ1-1; tentative D call: TRBD1 (6 bases). The germline V gene encodes CDR1 SEHNR and CDR2 FQNEAQ (reference sequence). V shed 4 bases and J shed 3 bases, with 18 bases lying between them. CDR3 size: 16 residues. The CDR3 protein is CASSSARTELYTEAFF. The DNA for the CDR3 is TGTGCCAGCAGCTCAGCACGGACAGAATTATACACTGAAGCTTTCTTT. Variable domain in full (rest from reference TRBV7-9 and TRBJ1-1): DTGVSQNPRHKITKRGQNVTFRCDPISEHNRLYWYRQTLGQGPEFLTYFQNEAQLEKSRLLSDRFSAERPKGSFSTLEIQRTEQGDSAMYLCASSSARTELYTEAFFGQGTRLTVV.

This clonotype has ten or more counts. The V and J genes are TRBV13 and TRBJ2-3; 8 nucleotides agree with TRBD1. Unmatched junction bases numbered 7, after V lost 6 bases and J lost 2 bases. The CDR3 sequence is 15 residues long. The germline V gene encodes CDR1 PRHDT and CDR2 FYEKMQ (reference sequence). CDR3 sequence: CASRLAGQVTDTQYF. The CDR3 DNA follows: TGTGCCAGCAGACTCGCGGGACAGGTCACAGATACGCAGTATTTT.

The chain combines TRBV24-1 with TRBJ2-7; perhaps TRBD2 as D (6 bases). From germline, CDR1 is KGHDR and CDR2 SFDVKD. CDR3 length: 18 amino acids. V gave up 4 bases and J gave up 2 bases, with 23 bases separating them. The CDR3 loop reads CATSDSGECGTDTYEQYF. CDR3 DNA: TGTGCCACCAGTGACTCTGGCGAATGCGGGACCGACACCTACGAGCAGTACTTC.

This chain joins TRBV19 and TRBJ1-1; perhaps TRBD1 as D (5 bases). V was clipped by 5 bases and J by 1 base, with 8 bases between them. This CDR3 is 13 amino acids long. Germline V CDR1 and CDR2: LNHDA, SQIVND (reference sequence). In DNA form, the CDR3 reads TGTGCCAGTAGTGACAGCTCGAACACTGAAGCTTTCTTT. Encoded protein: CASSDSSNTEAFF. Using reference TRBV19 and TRBJ1-1 for the parts outside the CDR3, the full variable domain is DGGITQSPKYLFRKEGQNVTLSCEQNLNHDAMYWYRQDPGQGLRLIYYSQIVNDFQKGDIAEGYSVSREKKESFPLTVTSAQKNPTAFYLCASSDSSNTEAFFGQGTRLTVV.

This clonotype was recorded only once. The chain carries TRBV20-1 and TRBJ1-2, with TRBD1 identical over 11 bases. V lost 3 bases to trimming and J lost 3 bases; unmatched junction nucleotides: 9. This CDR3 has 16 residues. Germline CDR1 reads DFQATT; CDR2 reads SNEGSKA (reference sequence). CDR3 loop: CSASPGGQGAYYGYTF. In DNA form, the CDR3 reads TGCAGTGCTAGCCCAGGTGGACAGGGGGCTTACTATGGCTACACCTTC.

The sample holds many counts of this clonotype. The rearrangement joins TRBV11-3 to TRBJ2-1, with D possibly TRBD1 on 6 matching bases. This CDR3 spans 15 amino acids. Trimming pared 2 bases from V and 13 bases from J, leaving 21 bases between. CDR1 is SGHNT, CDR2 YENEEA, per germline. CDR3 in amino acids: CASSLLGGVRESQFF. CDR3 nucleotides: TGTGCCAGCAGCTTACTAGGGGGTGTAAGAGAATCCCAGTTCTTC.

This clonotype was counted only a few times. The J gene is TRBJ2-2, the V gene TRBV7-6; a weak D match, TRBD2 (6 bases). Between the trimmed V and J ends, which lost 4 bases and 1 base, there was a span of 16 bases. The germline CDR1 and CDR2 sequences are SGHVS and FNYEAQ. This CDR3 is built from 17 residues. The CDR3 reads CASSSRLSGENTGELFF. CDR3 sequence (DNA): TGTGCCAGCAGCTCAAGACTTAGCGGAGAGAACACCGGGGAGCTGTTTTTT. The whole variable domain, remainder taken from reference TRBV7-6 and TRBJ2-2, is GAGVSQSPRYKVTKRGQDVALRCDPISGHVSLYWYRQALGQGPEFLTYFNYEAQQDKSGLPNDRFSAERPEGSISTLTIQRTEQRDSAMYRCASSSRLSGENTGELFFGEGSRLTVL.

The V and J genes are TRBV15 and TRBJ1-5; D is unresolved. The CDR3 totals 14 residues. The germline V gene encodes CDR1 LNHNV and CDR2 YYDKDF (reference sequence). V lost 0 bases and J lost 9, with 12 bases in between. This CDR3 reads CATSRDRPIGPQHF. CDR3 in DNA: TGTGCCACCAGCAGAGATCGCCCTATTGGGCCCCAGCATTTT.

The rearrangement uses TRBV6-1 and TRBJ1-4; D gene uncertain. Germline lookup yields CDR1 MNHNS and CDR2 SASEGT. The CDR3 sequence is 13 residues long. The V and J ends lost 7 bases and 4 bases respectively, with 10 bases between them. The CDR3 here is CASKKANNEKLFF. CDR3 sequence (DNA): TGTGCCAGCAAGAAGGCCAATAATGAAAAACTGTTTTTT.

This clonotype came up many times. The genes are TRBV12-3 or TRBV12-4 and TRBJ1-2; 9 bases line up with TRBD1. The length of the CDR3 is 15 residues. With 6 bases clipped from V and 7 bases from J, the junction kept 12 bases outside the gene matches. The CDR3 DNA sequence: TGTGCCAGCAGCCCCCGACGACAGGGGGGCTTTGGCTACACCTTC. It encodes CASSPRRQGGFGYTF.

The V and J genes are TRBV30 and TRBJ1-4; no reliable D call. The germline V and J ends were trimmed by 2 bases and 3 bases, with 10 bases remaining between them. Germline V gene data show CDR1 as GTSNPN and CDR2 as SVGIG (reference sequence). The length of the CDR3 is 14 residues. CDR3 sequence (DNA): TGTGCCTGGAGTTTGGGGATGGCTAATGAAAAACTGTTTTTT. The encoded protein is CAWSLGMANEKLFF.

This clonotype has more than one count but fewer than ten. This chain joins TRBV27 and TRBJ1-4, with D unclear. Between the trimmed V and J ends, which lost 6 bases and 8 bases, there was a span of 16 bases. The CDR3 is made up of 14 amino acids. Germline CDR1 reads MNHEY; CDR2 reads SMNVEV (reference sequence). The CDR3 here is CASSGGGLAEKLFF. Here the CDR3 DNA reads TGTGCCAGCAGCGGTGGAGGGTTGGCGGAAAAACTGTTTTTT. Looking up the rest from reference TRBV27 and TRBJ1-4 gives the full variable domain: EAQVTQNPRYLITVTGKKLTVTCSQNMNHEYMSWYRQDPGLGLRQIYYSMNVEVTDKGDVPEGYKVSRKEKRNFPLILESPSPNQTSLYFCASSGGGLAEKLFFGSGTQLSVL.

The J gene is TRBJ1-1, the V gene TRBV5-5, with D unresolved. Trimming took 4 bases from V and 4 from J, leaving 11 bases between them. The CDR3 covers 13 residues. Germline-derived CDR1 and CDR2 are SGHKS and YYEKEE (reference sequence). The CDR3 sequence is CASSLSPPTEAFF. In DNA, the CDR3 is TGTGCCAGCAGCCTTAGCCCCCCCACTGAAGCTTTCTTT.

A single count supports this clonotype. The CDR3 DNA reads as TGCGCCAGCAGCTTAAGTTCGCAGGGGGAGACCCAGTACTTC. This translates into CASSLSSQGETQYF. This chain uses TRBV5-1 with TRBJ2-5; D may be TRBD1 (6 bases). The V and J ends lost 2 bases and 5 bases respectively, with 13 bases between them. Per germline, CDR1 SGHRS and CDR2 YFSETQ. This CDR3 is built from 14 residues.

This rearrangement joins TRBV20-1 to TRBJ2-1; D ambiguous. CDR3 length equals 11 residues. CDR1 and CDR2 (germline): DFQATT, SNEGSKA (reference sequence). V lost 6 bases and J 6 bases, leaving 9 bases between the germline ends. The CDR3: CSASHLNEQFF. CDR3 DNA: TGCAGTGCCAGCCATCTCAATGAGCAGTTCTTC.